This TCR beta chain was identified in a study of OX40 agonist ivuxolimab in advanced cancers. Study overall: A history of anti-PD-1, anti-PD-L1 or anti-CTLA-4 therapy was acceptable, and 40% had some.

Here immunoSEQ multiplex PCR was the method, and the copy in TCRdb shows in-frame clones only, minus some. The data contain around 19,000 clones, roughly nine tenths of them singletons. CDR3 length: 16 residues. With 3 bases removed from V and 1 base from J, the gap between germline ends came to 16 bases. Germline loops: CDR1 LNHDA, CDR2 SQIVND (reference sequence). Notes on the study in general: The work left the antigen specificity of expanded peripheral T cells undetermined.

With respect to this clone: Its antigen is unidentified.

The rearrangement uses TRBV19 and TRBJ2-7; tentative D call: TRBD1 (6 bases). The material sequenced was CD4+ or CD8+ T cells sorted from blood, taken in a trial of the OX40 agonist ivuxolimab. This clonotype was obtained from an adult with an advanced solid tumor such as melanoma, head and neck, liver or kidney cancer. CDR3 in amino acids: CASSIYADSSSYEQYF. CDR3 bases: TGTGCCAGTAGTATCTACGCGGACAGCTCTTCCTACGAGCAGTACTTC. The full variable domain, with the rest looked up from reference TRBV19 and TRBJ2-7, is DGGITQSPKYLFRKEGQNVTLSCEQNLNHDAMYWYRQDPGQGLRLIYYSQIVNDFQKGDIAEGYSVSREKKESFPLTVTSAQKNPTAFYLCASSIYADSSSYEQYFGPGTRLTVT.